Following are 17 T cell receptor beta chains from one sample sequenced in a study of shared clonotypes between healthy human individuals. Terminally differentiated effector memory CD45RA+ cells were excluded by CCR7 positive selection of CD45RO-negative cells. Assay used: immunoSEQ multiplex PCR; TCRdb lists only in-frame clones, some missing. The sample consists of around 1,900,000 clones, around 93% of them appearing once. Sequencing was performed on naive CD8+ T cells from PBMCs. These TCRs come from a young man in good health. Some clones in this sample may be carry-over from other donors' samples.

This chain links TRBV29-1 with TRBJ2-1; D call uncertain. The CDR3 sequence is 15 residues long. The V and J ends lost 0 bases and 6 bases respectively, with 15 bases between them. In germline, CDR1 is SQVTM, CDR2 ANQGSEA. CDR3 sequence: CSVEDWAGIINEQFF. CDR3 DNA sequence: TGCAGCGTTGAAGATTGGGCCGGAATTATCAATGAGCAGTTCTTC.

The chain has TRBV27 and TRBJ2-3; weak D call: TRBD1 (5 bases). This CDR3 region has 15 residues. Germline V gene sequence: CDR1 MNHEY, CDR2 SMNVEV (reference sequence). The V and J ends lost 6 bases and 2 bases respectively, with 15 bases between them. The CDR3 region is CASSPRVGHTDTQYF. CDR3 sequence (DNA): TGTGCCAGCAGCCCCAGGGTAGGACACACAGATACGCAGTATTTT.

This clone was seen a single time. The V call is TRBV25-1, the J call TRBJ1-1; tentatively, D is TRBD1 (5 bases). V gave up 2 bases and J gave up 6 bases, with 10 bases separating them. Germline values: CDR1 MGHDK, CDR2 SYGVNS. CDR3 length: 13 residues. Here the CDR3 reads CASSEPMGAEAFF. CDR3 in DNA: TGTGCCAGCAGTGAACCCATGGGGGCTGAAGCTTTCTTT.

The CDR3 nucleotides read TGTGCCAGCGGAGGCTCCTACAATGAGCAGTTCTTC. Translating it yields CASGGSYNEQFF. V is TRBV5-4 and J is TRBJ2-1; D may be TRBD2 (5 bases). The CDR3 contains 12 residues. Germline CDR1 and CDR2: SGHNT and YYREEE (reference sequence). Trimming left V 7 bases short and J 0 bases short, with 5 bases between. The entire variable domain, with the rest obtained from reference TRBV5-4 and TRBJ2-1, is as follows: ETGVTQSPTHLIKTRGQQVTLRCSSQSGHNTVSWYQQALGQGPQFIFQYYREEENGRGNFPPRFSGLQFPNYSSELNVNALELDDSALYLCASGGSYNEQFFGPGTRLTVL.

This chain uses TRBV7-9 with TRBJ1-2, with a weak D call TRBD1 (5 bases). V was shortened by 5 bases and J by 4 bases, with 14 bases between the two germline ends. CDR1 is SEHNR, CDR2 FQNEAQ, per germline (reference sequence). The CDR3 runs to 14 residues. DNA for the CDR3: TGTGCCAGCAGCCCGGGGGTCGAGGTCTATGGCTACACCTTC. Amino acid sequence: CASSPGVEVYGYTF.

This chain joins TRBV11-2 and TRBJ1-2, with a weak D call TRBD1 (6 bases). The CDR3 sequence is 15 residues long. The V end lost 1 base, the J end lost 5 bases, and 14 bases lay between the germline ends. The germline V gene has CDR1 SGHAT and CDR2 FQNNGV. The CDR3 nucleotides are TGTGCCAGCAGCTTAGGGGGGGGCGCGGGATATGGCTACACCTTC. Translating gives CASSLGGGAGYGYTF.

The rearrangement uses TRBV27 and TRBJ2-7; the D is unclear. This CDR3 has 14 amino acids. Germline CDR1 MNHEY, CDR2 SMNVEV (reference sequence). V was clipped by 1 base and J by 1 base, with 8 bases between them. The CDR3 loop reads CASSLYSRSYEQYF. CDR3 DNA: TGTGCCAGCAGTTTATATTCTAGGTCCTACGAGCAGTACTTC.

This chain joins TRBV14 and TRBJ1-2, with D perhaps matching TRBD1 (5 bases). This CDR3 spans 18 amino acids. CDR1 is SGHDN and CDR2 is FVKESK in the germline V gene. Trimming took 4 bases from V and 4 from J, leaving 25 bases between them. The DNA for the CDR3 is TGTGCCAGCAGCCCAAACGCGACGGTGGGACTCCCCGGCTATGGCTACACCTTC. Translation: CASSPNATVGLPGYGYTF.

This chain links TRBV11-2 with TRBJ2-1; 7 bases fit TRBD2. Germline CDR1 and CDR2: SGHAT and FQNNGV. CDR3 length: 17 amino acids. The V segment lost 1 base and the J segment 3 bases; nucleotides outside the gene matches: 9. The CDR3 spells CASSLASGISNYNEQFF. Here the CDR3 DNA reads TGTGCCAGCAGCTTAGCCAGCGGGATCAGTAACTACAATGAGCAGTTCTTC.

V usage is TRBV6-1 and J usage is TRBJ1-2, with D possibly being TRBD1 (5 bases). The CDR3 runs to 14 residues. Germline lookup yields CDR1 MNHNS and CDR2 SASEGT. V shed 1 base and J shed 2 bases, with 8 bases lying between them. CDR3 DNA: TGTGCCAGCAGTGAAGTTCCAGGGAACTATGGCTACACCTTC. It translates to CASSEVPGNYGYTF.

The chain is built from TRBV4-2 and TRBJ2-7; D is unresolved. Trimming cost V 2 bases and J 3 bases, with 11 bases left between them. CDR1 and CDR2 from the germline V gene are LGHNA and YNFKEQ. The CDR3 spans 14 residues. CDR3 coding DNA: TGTGCCAGCAGCCAATTGACGCTGGGCTACGAGCAGTACTTC. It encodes CASSQLTLGYEQYF.

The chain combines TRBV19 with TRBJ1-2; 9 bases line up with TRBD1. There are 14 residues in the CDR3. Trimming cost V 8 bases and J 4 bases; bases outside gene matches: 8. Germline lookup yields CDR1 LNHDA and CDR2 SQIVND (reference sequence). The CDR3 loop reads CASCRDRDAYGYTF. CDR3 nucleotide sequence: TGTGCCAGTTGTAGGGACAGGGATGCCTATGGCTACACCTTC.

CDR3 DNA: TGCGCCAGCAGACCCGACAGGGGCGAGACCCAGTACTTC. This encodes CASRPDRGETQYF. This sequence joins TRBV5-1 and TRBJ2-5; 8 nucleotides match TRBD1. Trimming took 5 bases from V and 5 from J; bases not matched to a gene: 5. The CDR3 has 13 residues. The germline CDR1 and CDR2 sequences are SGHRS and YFSETQ. Looking up the rest from reference TRBV5-1 and TRBJ2-5 gives the full variable domain: KAGVTQTPRYLIKTRGQQVTLSCSPISGHRSVSWYQQTPGQGLQFLFEYFSETQRNKGNFPGRFSGRQFSNSRSEMNVSTLELGDSALYLCASRPDRGETQYFGPGTRLLVL.

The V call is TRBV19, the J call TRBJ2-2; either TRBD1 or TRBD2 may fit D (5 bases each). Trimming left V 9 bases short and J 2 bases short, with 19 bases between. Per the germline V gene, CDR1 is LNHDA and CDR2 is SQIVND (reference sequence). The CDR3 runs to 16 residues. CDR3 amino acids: CARHRWGTSNTGELFF. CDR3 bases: TGTGCCAGGCATCGCTGGGGGACCTCTAACACCGGGGAGCTGTTTTTT.

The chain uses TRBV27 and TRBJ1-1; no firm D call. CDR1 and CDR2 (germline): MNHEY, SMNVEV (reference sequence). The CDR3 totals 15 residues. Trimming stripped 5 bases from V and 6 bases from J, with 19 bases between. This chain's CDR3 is CASSLRPGLGSEAFF. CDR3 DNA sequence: TGTGCCAGCAGTCTGAGGCCTGGGCTGGGCTCTGAAGCTTTCTTT.

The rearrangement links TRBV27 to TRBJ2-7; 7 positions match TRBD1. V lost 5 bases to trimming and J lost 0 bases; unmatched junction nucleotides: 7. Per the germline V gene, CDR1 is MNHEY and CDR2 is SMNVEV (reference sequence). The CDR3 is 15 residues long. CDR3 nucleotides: TGTGCCAGCAGTCGACAGGGTTGGAGCTCCTACGAGCAGTACTTC. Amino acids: CASSRQGWSSYEQYF.

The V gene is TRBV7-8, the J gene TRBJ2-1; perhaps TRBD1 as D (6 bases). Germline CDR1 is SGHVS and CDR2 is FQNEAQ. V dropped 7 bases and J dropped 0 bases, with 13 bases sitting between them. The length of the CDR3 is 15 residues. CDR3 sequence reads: CASTPGVSSYNEQFF. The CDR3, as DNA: TGTGCCAGCACCCCAGGGGTTAGCTCCTACAATGAGCAGTTCTTC. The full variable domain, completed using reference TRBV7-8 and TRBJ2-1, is GAGVSQSPRYKVAKRGQDVALRCDPISGHVSLFWYQQALGQGPEFLTYFQNEAQLDKSGLPSDRFFAERPEGSVSTLKIQRTQQEDSAVYLCASTPGVSSYNEQFFGPGTRLTVL.